A single sample is the source of the 28 T cell receptor beta chains below, sequenced in a study of graft-versus-host responses after intestinal transplantation. Sequencing used immunoSEQ multiplex PCR; TCRdb keeps in-frame clones, though not all of them. The data show about 8,400 clones, over 65% seen once. Processing was applied to graft tissue in order to liberate intraepithelial and lamina propria lymphocytes. This specimen consisted of ileum tissue, obtained roughly 74 weeks after intestinal transplant. Receptors originate from a human patient who received an intestinal transplant, so some T cells may come from the graft donor.

The chain has TRBV30 and TRBJ1-6, with 8 bases that match TRBD1. Germline CDR1 and CDR2: GTSNPN and SVGIG (reference sequence). V lost 2 bases to trimming and J lost 9 bases; unmatched junction nucleotides: 6. CDR3 length: 14 residues. The CDR3: CAWSLRGRISPLHF. DNA for the CDR3: TGTGCCTGGAGTCTCAGGGGGCGCATTTCACCCCTCCACTTT. Together with reference TRBV30 and TRBJ1-6, the CDR3 gives the full variable domain: SQTIHQWPATLVQPVGSPLSLECTVEGTSNPNLYWYRQAAGRGLQLLFYSVGIGQISSEVPQNLSASRPQDRQFILSSKKLLLSDSGFYLCAWSLRGRISPLHFGNGTRLTVT.

The chain recombines TRBV18 with TRBJ2-7; the match to TRBD2 covers 7 bases. Trimming took 3 bases from V and 3 from J; bases not matched to a gene: 5. CDR3 length: 14 residues. The germline CDR1 and CDR2 sequences are KGHSH and LQKENI. CDR3 sequence reads: CASSPGGSSYEQYF. CDR3 DNA sequence: TGTGCCAGCTCACCGGGGGGGAGTAGCTACGAGCAGTACTTC.

The chain employs TRBV6-6 and TRBJ2-7; 7 bases match TRBD1. Germline V lookup: CDR1 MNHNY, CDR2 SVGAGI (reference sequence). V shed 4 bases and J 2 bases; nucleotides not matched to a gene: 2. The CDR3 runs 13 residues. CDR3 in DNA: TGTGCCAGCAGTTTACAGGGGACCTACGAGCAGTACTTC. Amino acid sequence: CASSLQGTYEQYF.

The V and J genes are TRBV11-2 and TRBJ2-7; D call uncertain. V dropped 5 bases and J dropped 4 bases, with 15 bases sitting between them. Germline CDR1 reads SGHAT; CDR2 reads FQNNGV. The CDR3 covers 14 residues. The CDR3 nucleotides read TGTGCCAGCAGCCCGATCGACACACCGTACGAGCAGTACTTC. Encoded protein: CASSPIDTPYEQYF.

This clone has just a few counts. This chain joins TRBV28 and TRBJ1-6; maybe TRBD1 (6 bases). The CDR3 length is 14 residues. V lost 7 bases, J lost 7 bases, and 14 bases lay in between. CDR1 and CDR2 (germline): MDHEN, SYDVKM. The CDR3 nucleotides read TGTGCCAGCACAGCCGGGACACACAATTCACCCCTCCACTTT. Residues: CASTAGTHNSPLHF.

This chain uses TRBV6-5 with TRBJ1-1; TRBD1 might be the D (6 bases). The CDR3 spans 15 residues. Germline V gives CDR1 MNHEY, CDR2 SVGAGI. Trimming pared 6 bases from V and 1 base from J, leaving 15 bases between. CDR3 region: CASRRNREENTEAFF. The CDR3 DNA is TGTGCCAGCAGGAGGAACAGGGAGGAGAACACTGAAGCTTTCTTT.

This clone was observed a handful of times. The chain is built from TRBV12-5 and TRBJ2-1; no definite D call. Germline V lookup: CDR1 LGHNT, CDR2 FRNRAP. V lost 2 bases and J 0 bases, leaving 8 bases between the germline ends. The CDR3 covers 15 residues. The DNA of the CDR3 is TGTGCTAGTGGTTTGAGTATGAGCTCCTACAATGAGCAGTTCTTC. Protein sequence: CASGLSMSSYNEQFF.

This clone was seen more than once but under ten times. CDR3 DNA: TGTGCCAGCAGCCCGGGGACGGTTCAAGAGACCCAGTACTTC. This gives the protein CASSPGTVQETQYF. The rearrangement uses TRBV7-9 and TRBJ2-5; D may match TRBD1 or TRBD2 (5 bases each). Trimming pared 5 bases from V and 2 bases from J, leaving 12 bases between. Germline CDR1 and CDR2: SEHNR and FQNEAQ (reference sequence). The CDR3 totals 14 residues.

This clone was seen only once. The V gene is TRBV14, the J gene TRBJ2-7, with 10 bases fitting TRBD2. Germline CDR1 and CDR2: SGHDN and FVKESK. The CDR3 sequence is 15 residues long. Trimming took 3 bases from V and 1 from J; bases not matched to a gene: 3. For the CDR3, the DNA is TGTGCCAGCAGCCAGCTAGCGGGAGTGTCCTACGAGCAGTACTTC. It is translated as CASSQLAGVSYEQYF. Full variable domain (outside the CDR3, taken from reference TRBV14 and TRBJ2-7): EAGVTQFPSHSVIEKGQTVTLRCDPISGHDNLYWYRRVMGKEIKFLLHFVKESKQDESGMPNNRFLAERTGGTYSTLKVQPAELEDSGVYFCASSQLAGVSYEQYFGPGTRLTVT.

The chain combines TRBV18 with TRBJ2-7, with D maybe TRBD1 (6 bases). The CDR3 consists of 15 residues. Germline-derived CDR1 and CDR2 are KGHSH and LQKENI. V lost 4 bases and J 0 bases, leaving 13 bases between the germline ends. CDR3 region: CASSLDRLSSYEQYF. Here the CDR3 DNA reads TGTGCCAGCTCACTAGACAGGCTTAGCTCCTACGAGCAGTACTTC.

V is TRBV19 and J is TRBJ2-1; possibly TRBD1 or TRBD2 for D (5 bases each). The CDR3 runs 15 residues. V shed 10 bases and J shed 4 bases, with 20 bases lying between them. Germline lookup yields CDR1 LNHDA and CDR2 SQIVND (reference sequence). CDR3 loop: CATEQRSGGYNEQFF. In DNA form, the CDR3 reads TGTGCCACCGAACAGCGGAGTGGGGGTTACAATGAGCAGTTCTTC.

In this sample, this clone turned up once. V usage is TRBV7-9 and J usage is TRBJ1-3; no reliable D call. The V and J ends lost 5 bases and 3 bases respectively, with 14 bases between them. CDR3 size: 15 residues. CDR1 and CDR2 from the germline V gene are SEHNR and FQNEAQ (reference sequence). In nucleotides, the CDR3 is TGTGCCAGCAGCCCCCGAGCAGGCTATGGAAACACCATATATTTT. The encoded protein is CASSPRAGYGNTIYF. The full variable domain, completed using reference TRBV7-9 and TRBJ1-3, is DTGVSQNPRHKITKRGQNVTFRCDPISEHNRLYWYRQTLGQGPEFLTYFQNEAQLEKSRLLSDRFSAERPKGSFSTLEIQRTEQGDSAMYLCASSPRAGYGNTIYFGEGSWLTVV.

This rearrangement joins TRBV7-2 to TRBJ2-2; D might be TRBD2 (5 bases). Looked up from germline, CDR1 is SGHTA and CDR2 is FQGNSA. Trimming left V 5 bases short and J 5 bases short, with 9 bases between. The CDR3 extends over 13 amino acids. DNA of the CDR3: TGTGCCAGCAGCCGAGGGCTTACCGGGGAGCTGTTTTTT. This encodes CASSRGLTGELFF.

V is TRBV19 and J is TRBJ1-5, with D perhaps matching TRBD1 (5 bases). The CDR3 contains 16 residues. Trimming removed 3 bases at V and 0 bases at J, with 12 bases between. CDR1 LNHDA and CDR2 SQIVND come from the germline V gene (reference sequence). The CDR3 spells CASSMYTGRSNQPQHF. The CDR3 bases are TGTGCCAGTAGTATGTATACAGGTCGTAGCAATCAGCCCCAGCATTTT.

The V and J genes are TRBV5-1 and TRBJ1-4; possibly TRBD1 for D (5 bases). Trimming cost V 4 bases and J 8 bases, with 15 bases left between them. The CDR3 has 14 amino acids. Looked up from germline, CDR1 is SGHRS and CDR2 is YFSETQ. The DNA of the CDR3 is TGCGCCAGCAGCCAGGGCCCGTCCGGAGAAAAACTGTTTTTT. Translated, it gives CASSQGPSGEKLFF.

This clone was seen a handful of times. The genes are TRBV6-6 and TRBJ1-2, with D hard to call. The CDR3 totals 12 residues. Looked up from germline, CDR1 is MNHNY and CDR2 is SVGAGI (reference sequence). The germline V and J ends were trimmed by 5 bases and 2 bases, with 6 bases remaining between them. For the CDR3, the DNA is TGTGCCAGCAGTGGCAGGAACTATGGCTACACCTTC. Amino acid sequence: CASSGRNYGYTF.

This chain links TRBV7-3 with TRBJ2-1, with D possibly matching TRBD2 (5 bases). Trimming cost V 2 bases and J 10 bases, with 9 bases left between them. The CDR3 contains 12 residues. Germline V gene sequence: CDR1 SGHTA, CDR2 FQGTGA. The CDR3 DNA reads TGTGCCAGCAGCTTAGAGAGAGGGGAGCAGTTCTTC. Its translation: CASSLERGEQFF.

This clone was recorded only once. The chain links TRBV7-2 to TRBJ2-7; TRBD2 matches at 12 bases. This CDR3 comprises 15 residues. V was pared by 3 bases and J by 4 bases, with 4 bases of the junction left unmatched. The germline CDR1 and CDR2 sequences are SGHTA and FQGNSA. CDR3 amino acids: CASSFLAGGPYEQYF. The CDR3 DNA is TGTGCCAGCAGCTTTCTAGCGGGAGGGCCTTACGAGCAGTACTTC.

The table lists this clone with a few counts. The V and J genes are TRBV11-2 and TRBJ2-7; D uncertain. Per the germline V gene, CDR1 is SGHAT and CDR2 is FQNNGV. Trimming removed 2 bases from V and 3 bases from J, with 2 bases in between. CDR3 size: 11 residues. The CDR3 loop reads CASSLNYEQYF. CDR3 bases: TGTGCCAGCAGCTTAAACTACGAGCAGTACTTC.

This chain uses TRBV11-2 with TRBJ1-2; TRBD1 matches at 9 bases. Trimming removed 6 bases from V and 8 bases from J; junction bases left unmatched: 10. Germline CDR1 is SGHAT and CDR2 is FQNNGV. This CDR3 is 14 amino acids long. The CDR3 loop reads CASSATGTGYGYTF. CDR3 coding DNA: TGTGCCAGCAGTGCCACAGGGACAGGGTACGGCTACACCTTC.

This clone was seen more than once but under ten times. The chain couples TRBV19 to TRBJ1-1, with 9 bases aligning to TRBD1. This CDR3 contains 16 residues. V dropped 3 bases and J dropped 2; count of bases not matched to a gene: 7. CDR1 is LNHDA, CDR2 SQIVND, per germline (reference sequence). DNA of the CDR3: TGTGCCAGTAGTATTTTATGGACAGGGGACAACACTGAAGCTTTCTTT. The encoded protein is CASSILWTGDNTEAFF.

The chain is built from TRBV7-9 and TRBJ2-7; D gene ambiguous. V was pared by 6 bases and J by 0 bases, with 9 bases between. CDR3 length: 13 residues. The germline gives CDR1 SEHNR, CDR2 FQNEAQ (reference sequence). The CDR3 sequence: CASSAPSSYEQYF. The CDR3 nucleotides are TGTGCCAGCAGTGCCCCAAGCTCCTACGAGCAGTACTTC. Based on the CDR3 plus reference TRBV7-9 and TRBJ2-7, the full variable domain is DTGVSQNPRHKITKRGQNVTFRCDPISEHNRLYWYRQTLGQGPEFLTYFQNEAQLEKSRLLSDRFSAERPKGSFSTLEIQRTEQGDSAMYLCASSAPSSYEQYFGPGTRLTVT.

The V gene is TRBV5-1, the J gene TRBJ1-1; D not resolved. Germline V CDR1 and CDR2: SGHRS, YFSETQ. V lost 0 bases and J 1 base, leaving 7 bases between the germline ends. The CDR3 runs to 14 residues. CDR3 nucleotide sequence: TGCGCCAGCAGCTTGGTCACACAGAACACTGAAGCTTTCTTT. As protein: CASSLVTQNTEAFF.

The chain carries TRBV6-4 and TRBJ2-7; D unclear. The CDR3 is 11 residues long. Germline-derived CDR1 and CDR2 are MRHNA and SNTAGT. The ends were cut back, 8 bases at V and 1 base at J, with 6 bases in the middle. The CDR3 sequence: CASVYSYEQYF. DNA for the CDR3: TGTGCCAGCGTCTATTCCTACGAGCAGTACTTC.

V usage is TRBV10-3 and J usage is TRBJ2-5, with D perhaps TRBD2 (6 bases). Trimming removed 8 bases at V and 5 bases at J, with 12 bases between. The CDR3 length is 12 residues. The V gene's germline CDR1 is ENHRY and CDR2 SYGVKD. DNA of the CDR3: TGTGCCATCTCAGGCGGAGGGGAGACCCAGTACTTC. Translating it yields CAISGGGETQYF.

The chain has TRBV13 and TRBJ2-3, with TRBD2 matching over 8 bases. V trimming: 3 bases; J trimming: 4 bases; junction bases outside the gene matches: 6. CDR1 and CDR2 from the germline V gene are PRHDT and FYEKMQ (reference sequence). CDR3 size: 15 residues. CDR3 bases: TGTGCCAGCAGCTTCCCAGCGGGAGCGGCAGATACGCAGTATTTT. Its protein is CASSFPAGAADTQYF.

This sequence joins TRBV5-8 and TRBJ2-7; 9 nucleotides match TRBD1. The CDR3 covers 14 residues. Trimming removed 4 bases from V and 2 bases from J; junction bases left unmatched: 4. Germline CDR1 reads SGHTS; CDR2 reads YDEGEE. CDR3: CASSTGTGTYEQYF. DNA of the CDR3: TGTGCCAGCAGCACCGGGACAGGGACCTACGAGCAGTACTTC. Combining the CDR3 with reference TRBV5-8 and TRBJ2-7 gives the whole variable domain EAGVTQSPTHLIKTRGQQATLRCSPISGHTSVYWYQQALGLGLQFLLWYDEGEERNRGNFPPRFSGRQFPNYSSELNVNALELEDSALYLCASSTGTGTYEQYFGPGTRLTVT.

J is TRBJ1-1 and V is TRBV6-5; D is uncertain. Per the germline V gene, CDR1 is MNHEY and CDR2 is SVGAGI. Trimming shortened V by 5 bases and J by 2 bases, and 9 bases separated the two germline ends. The CDR3 has 13 amino acids. This CDR3 is CASSEKENTEAFF. For the CDR3, the DNA is TGTGCCAGCAGTGAGAAGGAAAACACTGAAGCTTTCTTT.